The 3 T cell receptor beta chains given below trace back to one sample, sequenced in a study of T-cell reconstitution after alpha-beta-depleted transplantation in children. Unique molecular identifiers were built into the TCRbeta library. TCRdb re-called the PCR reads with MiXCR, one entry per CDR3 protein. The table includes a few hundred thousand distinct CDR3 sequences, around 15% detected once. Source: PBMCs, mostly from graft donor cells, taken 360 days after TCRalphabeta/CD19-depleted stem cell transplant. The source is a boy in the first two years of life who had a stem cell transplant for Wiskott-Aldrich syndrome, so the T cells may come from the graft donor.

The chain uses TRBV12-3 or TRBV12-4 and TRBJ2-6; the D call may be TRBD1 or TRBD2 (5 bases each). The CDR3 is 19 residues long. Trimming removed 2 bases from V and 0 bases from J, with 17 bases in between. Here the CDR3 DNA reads TGTGCCAGCAGTTTACACCCGGGACCTCCTGACTCTGGGGCCAACGTCCTGACTTTC. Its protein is CASSLHPGPPDSGANVLTF.

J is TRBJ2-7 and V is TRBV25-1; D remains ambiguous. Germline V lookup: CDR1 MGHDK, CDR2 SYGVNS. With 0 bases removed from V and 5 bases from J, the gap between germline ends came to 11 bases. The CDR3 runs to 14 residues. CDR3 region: CASSEYDPTDEQYF. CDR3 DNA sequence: TGTGCCAGCAGTGAATATGACCCCACGGACGAGCAGTACTTC.

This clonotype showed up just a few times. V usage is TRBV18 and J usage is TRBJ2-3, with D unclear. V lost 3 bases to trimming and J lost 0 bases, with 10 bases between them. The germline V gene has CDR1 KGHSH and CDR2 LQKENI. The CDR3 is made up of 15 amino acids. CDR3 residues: CASSPWTESTDTQYF. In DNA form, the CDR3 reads TGTGCCAGCTCACCCTGGACGGAGAGCACAGATACGCAGTATTTT.